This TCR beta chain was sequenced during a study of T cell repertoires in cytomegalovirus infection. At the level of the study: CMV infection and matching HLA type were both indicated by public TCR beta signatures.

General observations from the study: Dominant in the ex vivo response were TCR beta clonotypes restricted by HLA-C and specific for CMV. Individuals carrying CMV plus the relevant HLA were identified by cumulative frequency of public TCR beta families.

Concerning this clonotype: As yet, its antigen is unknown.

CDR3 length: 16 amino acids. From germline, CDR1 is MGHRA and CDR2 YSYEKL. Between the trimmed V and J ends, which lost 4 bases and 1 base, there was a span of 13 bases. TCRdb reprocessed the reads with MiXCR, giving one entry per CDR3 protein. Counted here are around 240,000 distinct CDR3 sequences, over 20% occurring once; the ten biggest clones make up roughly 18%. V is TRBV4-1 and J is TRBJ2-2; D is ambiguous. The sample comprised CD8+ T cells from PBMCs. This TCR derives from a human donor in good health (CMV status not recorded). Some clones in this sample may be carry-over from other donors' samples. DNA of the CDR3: TGCGCCAGCAGCCCTCCTTTTGGGCTGAACACCGGGGAGCTGTTTTTT. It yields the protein CASSPPFGLNTGELFF.